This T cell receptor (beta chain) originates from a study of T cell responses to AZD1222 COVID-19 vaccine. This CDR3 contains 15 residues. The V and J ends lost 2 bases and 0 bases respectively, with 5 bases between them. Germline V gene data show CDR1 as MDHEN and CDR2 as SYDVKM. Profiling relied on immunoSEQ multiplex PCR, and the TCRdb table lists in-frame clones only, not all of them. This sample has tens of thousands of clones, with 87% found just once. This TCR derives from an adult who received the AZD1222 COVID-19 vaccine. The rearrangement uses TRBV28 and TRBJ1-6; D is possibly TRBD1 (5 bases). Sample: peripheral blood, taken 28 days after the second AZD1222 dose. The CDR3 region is CASSLQGSYNSPLHF. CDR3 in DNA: TGTGCCAGCAGTTTACAGGGCTCCTATAATTCACCCCTCCACTTT.